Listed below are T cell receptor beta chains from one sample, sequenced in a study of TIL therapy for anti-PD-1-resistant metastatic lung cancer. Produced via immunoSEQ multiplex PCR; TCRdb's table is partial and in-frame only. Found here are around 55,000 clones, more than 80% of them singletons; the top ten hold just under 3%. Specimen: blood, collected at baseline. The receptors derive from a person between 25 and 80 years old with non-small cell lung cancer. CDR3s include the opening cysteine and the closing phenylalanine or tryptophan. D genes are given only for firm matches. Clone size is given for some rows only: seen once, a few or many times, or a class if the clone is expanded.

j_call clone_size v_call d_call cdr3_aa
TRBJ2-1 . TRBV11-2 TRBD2 CASSPRTSGSGEQFF
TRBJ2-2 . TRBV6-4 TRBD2 CASSETSGGNTGELFF
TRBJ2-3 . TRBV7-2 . CASSLGGGGGDTQYF
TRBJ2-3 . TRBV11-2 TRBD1 CASSQHVGQGPDTQYF
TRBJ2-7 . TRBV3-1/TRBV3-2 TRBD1 CASSQGSGTASYEQYF
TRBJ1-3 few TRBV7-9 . CASSLSRSASLGNTIYF
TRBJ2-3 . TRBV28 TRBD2 CAIAGLAYTDTQYF
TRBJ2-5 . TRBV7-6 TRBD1 CASSLGLQDREETQYF
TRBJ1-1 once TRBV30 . CAWISWRGNTEAFF
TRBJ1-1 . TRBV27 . CASSLFRNTEAFF
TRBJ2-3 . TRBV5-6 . CASSDGTSGYTDTQYF
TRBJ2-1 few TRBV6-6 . CASRMSGVGSDEQFF
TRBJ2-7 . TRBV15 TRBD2 CATSKRLAGGHYEQYF
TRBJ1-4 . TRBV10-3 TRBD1 CAISGQGEGKLFF
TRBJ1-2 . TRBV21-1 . CASSKVVGYNYGYTF
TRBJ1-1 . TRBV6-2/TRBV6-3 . CASSPLGGRGANTEAFF
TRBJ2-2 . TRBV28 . CASSPPPGMGELFF
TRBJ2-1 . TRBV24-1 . CATSEPVRRGGEQFF
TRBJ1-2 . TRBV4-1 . CASSRGQTTNYGYTF
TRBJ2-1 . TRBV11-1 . CASSQGTIGEQFF
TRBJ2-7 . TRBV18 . CASSPTGAGVGNEQYF
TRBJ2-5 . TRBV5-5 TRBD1 CASSPWTGEETQYF
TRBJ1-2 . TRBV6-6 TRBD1 CASSYPDRVDGYTF
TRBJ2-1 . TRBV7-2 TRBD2 CASSLGLAGVDEQFF
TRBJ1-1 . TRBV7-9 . CASSLVANTEAFF
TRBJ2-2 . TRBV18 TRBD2 CASSPPSASGNTGELFF
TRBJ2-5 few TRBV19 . CASSFRDTKETQYF
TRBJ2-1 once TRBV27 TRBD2 CASSRTRASNEQFF
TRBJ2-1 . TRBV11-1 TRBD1 CASSLAGQGSSYNEQFF
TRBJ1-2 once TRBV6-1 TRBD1 CASSEMQGANPFYGYTF
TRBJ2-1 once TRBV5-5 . CASSLASDPYNEQFF
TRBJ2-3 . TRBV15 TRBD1 CATSRVGQGTDTQYF
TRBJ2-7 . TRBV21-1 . CASSPGWEYHYEQYF
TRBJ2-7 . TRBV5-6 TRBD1 CASSPGTGVSYEQYF
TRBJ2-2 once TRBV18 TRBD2 CASSLFTPGLAASNTGELFF
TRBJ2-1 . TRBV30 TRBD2 CAWSTPLRGRASWNEQFF
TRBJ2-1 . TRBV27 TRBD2 CASSPVPGLAGRVAREQFF
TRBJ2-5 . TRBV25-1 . CASMLPGAETQYF
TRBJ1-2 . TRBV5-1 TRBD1 CASSLPGQGYGYTF
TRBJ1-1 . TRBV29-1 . CSVAGLNTEAFF
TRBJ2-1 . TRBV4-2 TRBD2 CASSQDSGGSSYNEQFF
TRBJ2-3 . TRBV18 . CASSPGGSTDTQYF
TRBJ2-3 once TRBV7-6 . CASSLNRDTQYF
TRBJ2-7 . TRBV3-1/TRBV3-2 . CASSQDLSEQYF
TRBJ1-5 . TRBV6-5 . CAISTASSNQPQHF
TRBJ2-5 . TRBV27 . CASRSHQETQYF
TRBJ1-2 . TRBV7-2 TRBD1 CASIRSGQGSIVYGYTF
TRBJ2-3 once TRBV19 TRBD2 CASRLAAYTDTQYF
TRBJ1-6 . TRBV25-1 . CASSEQGRNSPLHF
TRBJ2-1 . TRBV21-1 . CASSQGGCRQAYNEQFF
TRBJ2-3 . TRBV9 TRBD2 CASSVSGGDTQYF
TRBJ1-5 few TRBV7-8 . CASSLSNPNQPQHF
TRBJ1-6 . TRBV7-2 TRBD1 CASSSTGTGNSPLHF
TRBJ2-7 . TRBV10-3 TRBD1 CAISDEGQGRYEQYF
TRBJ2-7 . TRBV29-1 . CSVITGYEQYF